One sample yielded the 7 T cell receptor beta chains listed below, sequenced in a study of blood T cell repertoires in COVID-19. TCRdb's table, derived via immunoSEQ multiplex PCR, lists solely in-frame clones and lacks some. The sample consists of over 35,000 clones, less than 70% of them appearing once. Sequenced input: peripheral blood. These receptors all come from a man older than 75 with acute or convalescent COVID-19.

V gene TRBV3-1 (or the pseudogene TRBV3-2) combines with J gene TRBJ1-4, with 7 bases fitting TRBD1. V trimming: 1 base; J trimming: 1 base; junction bases outside the gene matches: 3. The CDR3 runs 16 residues. Germline CDR1 is LGHDT and CDR2 is YNNKEL (reference sequence). The DNA of the CDR3 is TGTGCCAGCAGCCAAGGACAGGGAGAAACTAATGAAAAACTGTTTTTT. Its protein is CASSQGQGETNEKLFF.

The V and J genes are TRBV6-2 or TRBV6-3 and TRBJ1-3; D not resolved. CDR1 is MNHEY and CDR2 is SVGEGT in the germline V gene. Trimming stripped 2 bases from V and 0 bases from J, with 8 bases between. The CDR3 spans 15 residues. CDR3 bases: TGTGCCAGCAGTTACCTAGGAGACTCTGGAAACACCATATATTTT. This encodes CASSYLGDSGNTIYF.

The chain uses TRBV18 and TRBJ1-3; no definite D call. V shed 1 base and J shed 0 bases, with 10 bases lying between them. This CDR3 has 16 residues. Per germline, CDR1 KGHSH and CDR2 LQKENI. The CDR3 region has the DNA TGTGCCAGCTCACCACTCGGGGAGGGCTCTGGAAACACCATATATTTT. Translated: CASSPLGEGSGNTIYF.

This chain links TRBV6-5 with TRBJ1-3; 10 bases align to TRBD1. The CDR3 is 15 amino acids. The germline CDR1 and CDR2 sequences are MNHEY and SVGAGI. J gave up 4 bases and V 6 bases, and 6 bases lay outside the gene matches. The DNA of the CDR3 is TGTGCCAGCAGGCCCCGGACAGGGGGAGGAAACACCATATATTTT. It is translated as CASRPRTGGGNTIYF.

This rearrangement joins TRBV4-3 to TRBJ2-1; 9 bases line up with TRBD1. This CDR3 contains 17 residues. The V and J ends lost 0 bases and 9 bases, in that order; junction bases with no gene match: 12. The germline V gene has CDR1 LGHNA and CDR2 YSLEER. CDR3 sequence (DNA): TGCGCCAGCAGCCAAGACGCAGGGGACAGGGCTTTCGGTGAGCAGTTCTTC. This encodes CASSQDAGDRAFGEQFF.

This chain uses TRBV10-2 with TRBJ1-3; 7 bases are a match to TRBD1. From germline, CDR1 is WSHSY and CDR2 SAAADI. The CDR3 has 15 residues. V lost 4 bases to trimming and J lost 4 bases; unmatched junction nucleotides: 7. The DNA of the CDR3 is TGCGCCAGCAGTGTGACAGGGCAGTCCGGAAACACCATATATTTT. Residues: CASSVTGQSGNTIYF.

This clone appeared a few times. The chain joins TRBV7-9 to TRBJ2-5; the match to TRBD1 covers 10 bases. This CDR3 spans 17 amino acids. Germline V gene data show CDR1 as SEHNR and CDR2 as FQNEAQ (reference sequence). J was trimmed by 2 bases and V by 5 bases; bases with no gene match: 11. The CDR3, as DNA: TGTGCCAGCAGCCCTTGGGGGACAGGGGCGTTACAAGAGACCCAGTACTTC. The encoded protein is CASSPWGTGALQETQYF.